Shown below are 23 T cell receptor beta chains from a single sample sequenced in a study of T cells in Graves' hyperthyroidism and ophthalmopathy. Authors of the study amplified TCR beta CDR3 regions from RNA transcripts. First-round RT-PCR of the TCR CDR3 relied on the HTBI primer set. TCRdb analysed the multiplex PCR reads with MiXCR anew, one entry per CDR3 protein. Here the sample spans about 380,000 distinct CDR3 sequences, roughly 14% being singletons. Sequenced: blood. These TCRs come from a young man with Graves' hyperthyroidism that later progressed to Graves' ophthalmopathy.

This clonotype was recorded many times. The V gene is TRBV6-1, the J gene TRBJ2-7; a possible D gene is TRBD2 (6 bases). Trimming took 6 bases from V and 3 from J, leaving 21 bases between them. The CDR3 loop spans 16 amino acids. Looked up from germline, CDR1 is MNHNS and CDR2 is SASEGT. CDR3 sequence: CASRSTGTWADYEQYF. The CDR3 region has the DNA TGTGCCAGCAGAAGCACCGGGACTTGGGCCGACTACGAGCAGTACTTC.

There are many counts of this clonotype. The J gene is TRBJ1-2, the V gene TRBV9; 8 bases are shared with TRBD1. The CDR3 totals 15 residues. After removal of 3 bases from V and 6 bases from J, the junction contained 10 bases not matched to a gene. Germline V gives CDR1 SGDLS, CDR2 YYNGEE. CDR3 protein: CASSARRTGRDGYTF. The CDR3 DNA follows: TGTGCCAGCAGCGCCCGACGGACAGGGCGCGATGGCTACACCTTC.

The V and J genes are TRBV30 and TRBJ2-7; D gene ambiguous. Trimming shortened V by 5 bases and J by 5 bases, and 13 bases separated the two germline ends. The CDR3 length is 12 residues. Germline V gene data show CDR1 as GTSNPN and CDR2 as SVGIG (reference sequence). As DNA, the CDR3 is TGTGCCTGGGGTAGGAGTTCTGACGAGCAGTACTTC. Translating gives CAWGRSSDEQYF.

This clonotype was counted ten times or more. The CDR3 DNA sequence: TGTGCCAGCAGTTTCGGGGGTATTAATCAGCCCCAGCATTTT. It codes for CASSFGGINQPQHF. The V gene is TRBV27, the J gene TRBJ1-5, with D perhaps TRBD1 (5 bases). V lost 3 bases to trimming and J lost 4 bases, with 10 bases between them. Looked up from germline, CDR1 is MNHEY and CDR2 is SMNVEV (reference sequence). The CDR3 contains 14 residues.

A few counts support this clonotype. The chain combines TRBV7-9 with TRBJ2-6, with TRBD1 identical over 9 bases. Germline V CDR1 and CDR2: SEHNR, FQNEAQ (reference sequence). V gave up 5 bases and J gave up 1 base; unmatched junction bases: 6. The CDR3 consists of 17 residues. The CDR3 sequence is CASSLRDRESGANVLTF. The CDR3 DNA is TGTGCCAGCAGCCTCCGGGACAGGGAGTCTGGGGCCAACGTCCTGACTTTC. The whole variable domain, remainder taken from reference TRBV7-9 and TRBJ2-6, is DTGVSQNPRHKITKRGQNVTFRCDPISEHNRLYWYRQTLGQGPEFLTYFQNEAQLEKSRLLSDRFSAERPKGSFSTLEIQRTEQGDSAMYLCASSLRDRESGANVLTFGAGSRLTVL.

The chain recombines TRBV28 with TRBJ1-3; D not resolved. The germline gives CDR1 MDHEN, CDR2 SYDVKM. The CDR3 is made up of 15 amino acids. The ends were cut back, 5 bases at V and 0 bases at J, with 11 bases in the middle. CDR3 sequence (DNA): TGTGCCAGCAGTGAAACCCGGGTCTCTGGAAACACCATATATTTT. Protein: CASSETRVSGNTIYF.

This clonotype has only a few counts. J is TRBJ2-7 and V is TRBV7-9; 11 bases map to TRBD2. This CDR3 is 15 amino acids long. From germline, CDR1 is SEHNR and CDR2 FQNEAQ (reference sequence). The ends lost 1 base at V and 2 bases at J; junction bases unmatched: 1. The CDR3 nucleotides read TGTGCCAGCAGCTTAGTGACTAGCGGGACCTACGAGCAGTACTTC. Protein: CASSLVTSGTYEQYF.

The chain employs TRBV20-1 and TRBJ1-6, with 7 bases fitting TRBD1. Germline lookup yields CDR1 DFQATT and CDR2 SNEGSKA (reference sequence). This CDR3 has 15 residues. Unmatched junction bases numbered 5, after V lost 5 bases and J lost 1 base. CDR3 bases: TGCAGTGCTTCGGCAGGGGGTTCCTATAATTCACCCCTCCACTTT. This codes for CSASAGGSYNSPLHF.

V is TRBV5-1 and J is TRBJ1-2; the D gene is possibly TRBD1 (6 bases). CDR1 is SGHRS, CDR2 YFSETQ, per germline. CDR3 length: 15 residues. Trimming stripped 0 bases from V and 7 bases from J, with 16 bases between. CDR3 sequence (DNA): TGCGCCAGCAGCTTGGGTGGACGGGGGCAAGGTGGCTACACCTTC. Its protein product is CASSLGGRGQGGYTF.

On this clonotype: This may be a read error: a much more frequent sequence differs by one nucleotide. This rearrangement joins TRBV18 to TRBJ1-1, with 7 bases matching TRBD1. The CDR3 contains 14 residues. From germline, CDR1 is KGHSH and CDR2 LQKENI. With V trimmed by 6 bases and J by 10 bases, 14 bases remained unmatched. CDR3: CASSLGTVNAGAFF. CDR3 coding DNA: TGTGCCAGCTCGCTCGGGACAGTCAACGCTGGAGCTTTCTTT. Full variable domain (missing parts from reference TRBV18 and TRBJ1-1): NAGVMQNPRHLVRRRGQEARLRCSPMKGHSHVYWYRQLPEEGLKFMVYLQKENIIDESGMPKERFSAEFPKEGPSILRIQQVVRGDSAAYFCASSLGTVNAGAFFGQGTRLTVV.

The chain couples TRBV24-1 to TRBJ2-2; maybe TRBD1 (6 bases). V was shortened by 9 bases and J by 0 bases, with 10 bases between the two germline ends. The CDR3 runs 14 residues. CDR1 is KGHDR, CDR2 SFDVKD, per germline. The CDR3 sequence: CATGQRANTGELFF. In DNA, the CDR3 is TGTGCCACCGGACAGAGGGCGAACACCGGGGAGCTGTTTTTT.

This clonotype came up many times. V usage is TRBV6-1 and J usage is TRBJ2-7, with 8 bases aligning to TRBD1. V trimming: 7 bases; J trimming: 1 base; junction bases outside the gene matches: 6. The CDR3 runs to 14 residues. Germline V lookup: CDR1 MNHNS, CDR2 SASEGT. Written as DNA, the CDR3 is TGTGCCAGCATCCAGGGGGCAGGATCCTACGAGCAGTACTTC. This sequence encodes CASIQGAGSYEQYF.

The sample holds a few counts of this clonotype. CDR3 sequence: CASSARDGANEKLFF. The DNA for the CDR3 is TGTGCCAGCAGCGCCCGGGACGGAGCTAATGAAAAACTGTTTTTT. The chain carries TRBV5-6 and TRBJ1-4, with D tentatively TRBD1 (5 bases). CDR3 length: 15 amino acids. Trimming cost V 4 bases and J 3 bases, with 13 bases left between them. Germline CDR1 SGHDT, CDR2 YYEEEE.

This clonotype was detected only a few times. This sequence joins TRBV9 and TRBJ2-1; D not resolved. V gave up 1 base and J gave up 0 bases, with 11 bases separating them. The CDR3 loop spans 16 amino acids. From germline, CDR1 is SGDLS and CDR2 YYNGEE. CDR3 bases: TGTGCCAGCAGCGTAACCGAGCAAAACTCCTACAATGAGCAGTTCTTC. Its translation: CASSVTEQNSYNEQFF.

Many counts were recorded for this clonotype. The genes are TRBV28 and TRBJ1-2; no reliable D call. The CDR3 spans 14 residues. Germline-derived CDR1 and CDR2 are MDHEN and SYDVKM. Trimming took 3 bases from V and 5 from J, leaving 13 bases between them. The CDR3 bases are TGTGCCAGCAGTTTGTCGGCGGGAAAGTATGGCTACACCTTC. Protein product: CASSLSAGKYGYTF.

The sample holds many counts of this clonotype. The chain has TRBV5-1 and TRBJ1-1; possibly TRBD1 for D (5 bases). Germline V lookup: CDR1 SGHRS, CDR2 YFSETQ. V was cut by 4 bases and J by 0 bases, with 10 bases left in between. This CDR3 has 14 residues. CDR3 DNA sequence: TGCGCCAGCAGCACTTGGGGGATGAACACTGAAGCTTTCTTT. Protein product: CASSTWGMNTEAFF.

A remark on this clonotype: Mismatch with germline at one junction end may stem from a read error. V usage is TRBV20-1 and J usage is TRBJ1-6, with 7 bases aligning to TRBD1. Germline V gene data show CDR1 as DFQATT and CDR2 as SNEGSKA (reference sequence). The CDR3 has 17 amino acids. CDR3 nucleotides: TGCGGTGCTAGACCCCGTGGTCAGGGGGTTGGGAATTCACCCCTCCACTTT. Protein sequence: CGARPRGQGVGNSPLHF.

This clonotype was seen many times. The DNA for the CDR3 is TGTGCCAGCAGCCGAGTTCGTGTAGGGGGGCCGGGGGAGCAGTACTTC. Its protein is CASSRVRVGGPGEQYF. The rearrangement uses TRBV27 and TRBJ2-7; D might be TRBD1 or TRBD2, each matching 6 bases. V lost 6 bases and J lost 7, with 25 bases in between. Germline loops: CDR1 MNHEY, CDR2 SMNVEV (reference sequence). CDR3 size: 16 residues.

The sample holds a few counts of this clonotype. The rearrangement links TRBV6-1 to TRBJ1-6, with 8 bases lining up with TRBD1. CDR1 is MNHNS and CDR2 is SASEGT in the germline V gene. There are 15 residues in the CDR3. The trim removed 8 bases at V and 0 bases at J, leaving 3 bases unmatched. This chain's CDR3 is CASRTGSSYNSPLHF. CDR3 in DNA: TGTGCCAGCCGGACAGGGAGCTCCTATAATTCACCCCTCCACTTT.

The sample holds a few counts of this clonotype. The chain is built from TRBV7-3 and TRBJ2-3, with D perhaps matching TRBD2 (7 bases). V lost 4 bases and J 2 bases, leaving 13 bases between the germline ends. Germline V gene sequence: CDR1 SGHTA, CDR2 FQGTGA. CDR3 size: 15 residues. CDR3 DNA: TGTGCCAGCAGCTGGCGGGGGCCGTACACAGATACGCAGTATTTT. This sequence encodes CASSWRGPYTDTQYF.

In this sample, this clonotype turned up many times. The V gene is TRBV2, the J gene TRBJ2-4, with 7 bases matching TRBD1. Trimming removed 8 bases from V and 7 bases from J; junction bases left unmatched: 14. Germline V gives CDR1 SNHLY, CDR2 FYNNEI. The length of the CDR3 is 15 residues. CDR3 residues: CASCPGQGEWNIQYF. The CDR3 DNA reads TGTGCCAGCTGCCCCGGGCAGGGGGAATGGAACATTCAGTACTTC.

This clonotype came up many times. The chain has TRBV7-2 and TRBJ2-3; D perhaps matches TRBD2 (7 bases). Trimming stripped 1 base from V and 5 bases from J, with 13 bases between. The CDR3 is 15 residues long. CDR1 and CDR2 from the germline V gene are SGHTA and FQGNSA. The CDR3 region has the DNA TGTGCCAGCAGCTTAGTAGGGGGGGGTGGAGATACGCAGTATTTT. This gives the protein CASSLVGGGGDTQYF.

This clonotype was observed a handful of times. V and J are TRBV4-1 and TRBJ2-1, with 10 bases that match TRBD2. V dropped 1 base and J dropped 6; count of bases not matched to a gene: 6. Germline CDR1 reads MGHRA; CDR2 reads YSYEKL. The CDR3 totals 16 residues. The CDR3 spells CASSQVRLAGVNEQFF. CDR3 DNA sequence: TGCGCCAGCAGCCAAGTGAGACTAGCGGGTGTCAATGAGCAGTTCTTC.